These 23 T cell receptor beta chains were sequenced from one sample in a study of blood T cell repertoires in COVID-19. Produced via immunoSEQ multiplex PCR; TCRdb's table is partial and in-frame only. The repertoire consists of tens of thousands of clones, with approximately 79% occurring once and the leading ten covering roughly 32%. Sequencing was carried out using peripheral blood. The origin of the receptors is a human donor in a cohort sampled during active COVID-19.

This clone has a single count. The V and J genes are TRBV10-1 and TRBJ2-1, with D perhaps TRBD1 (6 bases). The CDR3 has 13 amino acids. The V gene's germline CDR1 is WNHNN and CDR2 SYGVQD (reference sequence). The V and J ends lost 3 bases and 6 bases respectively, with 9 bases between them. This CDR3 reads CASSDRTVNEQFF. The CDR3 nucleotides read TGCGCCAGCAGTGACCGGACAGTCAATGAGCAGTTCTTC.

This clone was observed a handful of times. The chain is built from TRBV5-4 and TRBJ2-1, with 7 nucleotides matching TRBD2. The J segment lost 6 bases and the V segment lost 4 bases, leaving 7 bases of the junction unmatched. CDR3 length: 14 residues. CDR1 and CDR2 (germline): SGHNT, YYREEE (reference sequence). The CDR3 reads CASSKQWGGNEQFF. The CDR3 DNA sequence: TGTGCCAGCAGCAAACAGTGGGGGGGCAATGAGCAGTTCTTC. The full variable domain, in which reference TRBV5-4 and TRBJ2-1 provide the parts outside the CDR3, is ETGVTQSPTHLIKTRGQQVTLRCSSQSGHNTVSWYQQALGQGPQFIFQYYREEENGRGNFPPRFSGLQFPNYSSELNVNALELDDSALYLCASSKQWGGNEQFFGPGTRLTVL.

This chain connects TRBV19 to TRBJ1-5; 8 nucleotides agree with TRBD1. J gave up 7 bases and V 5 bases, and 7 bases lay outside the gene matches. Germline V gene data show CDR1 as LNHDA and CDR2 as SQIVND (reference sequence). The CDR3 is 14 residues long. CDR3 sequence: CASSAQGGDQPQHF. The CDR3 nucleotides read TGTGCCAGTAGTGCACAGGGGGGGGACCAGCCCCAGCATTTT.

This rearrangement joins TRBV6-5 to TRBJ1-1; D possibly corresponds to TRBD1 (5 bases). Looked up from germline, CDR1 is MNHEY and CDR2 is SVGAGI. The CDR3 is made up of 15 amino acids. The V gene lost 2 bases and the J gene lost 4 bases, with 14 bases spanning the gap. In nucleotides, the CDR3 is TGTGCCAGCAGTTACGCGCCGTGGCAGGGCACTGAAGCTTTCTTT. Its protein product is CASSYAPWQGTEAFF.

V and J are TRBV25-1 and TRBJ2-3; possible D gene TRBD2, 5 bases. The CDR3 has 13 residues. Germline V gives CDR1 MGHDK, CDR2 SYGVNS. The V gene lost 5 bases and the J gene lost 3 bases, with 9 bases spanning the gap. This CDR3 reads CASSLSGTDTQYF. CDR3 DNA sequence: TGTGCCAGCAGTCTAAGCGGAACAGATACGCAGTATTTT. The whole variable domain, remainder taken from reference TRBV25-1 and TRBJ2-3, is EADIYQTPRYLVIGTGKKITLECSQTMGHDKMYWYQQDPGMELHLIHYSYGVNSTEKGDLSSESTVSRIRTEHFPLTLESARPSHTSQYLCASSLSGTDTQYFGPGTRLTVL.

This clone has a single count. The rearrangement uses TRBV4-1 and TRBJ2-3; TRBD2 matches at 9 bases. The trim removed 2 bases at V and 2 bases at J, leaving 5 bases unmatched. This CDR3 is 16 amino acids long. CDR1 is MGHRA, CDR2 YSYEKL, per germline. The CDR3 bases are TGCGCCAGCAGCCAATTGTTAGCGGGGGACACAGATACGCAGTATTTT. This translates into CASSQLLAGDTDTQYF.

CDR3 protein: CASSLDTAGGRHEQYF. The DNA of the CDR3 is TGTGCCAGCAGCCTCGATACAGCGGGAGGGCGCCACGAGCAGTACTTC. V gene TRBV14 combines with J gene TRBJ2-7; 10 positions agree with TRBD2. The CDR3 covers 16 residues. CDR1 is SGHDN and CDR2 is FVKESK in the germline V gene. J was trimmed by 5 bases and V by 4 bases; bases with no gene match: 11. Full variable domain (missing parts from reference TRBV14 and TRBJ2-7): EAGVTQFPSHSVIEKGQTVTLRCDPISGHDNLYWYRRVMGKEIKFLLHFVKESKQDESGMPNNRFLAERTGGTYSTLKVQPAELEDSGVYFCASSLDTAGGRHEQYFGPGTRLTVT.

The chain uses TRBV14 and TRBJ2-3; D is ambiguous. V lost 8 bases and J 4 bases, leaving 16 bases between the germline ends. Germline values: CDR1 SGHDN, CDR2 FVKESK. The CDR3 spans 14 residues. CDR3 in amino acids: CASSPEVAADTQYF. The CDR3 coding sequence is TGTGCCAGCTCTCCTGAGGTGGCAGCAGATACGCAGTATTTT.

This sequence joins TRBV15 and TRBJ2-5; TRBD2 matches at 14 bases. This CDR3 is 17 amino acids long. Per germline, CDR1 LNHNV and CDR2 YYDKDF (reference sequence). V lost 3 bases to trimming and J lost 5 bases; unmatched junction nucleotides: 8. CDR3 region: CATSSLGLAGVGETQYF. CDR3 in DNA: TGTGCCACCAGCAGCTTGGGACTAGCGGGAGTTGGGGAGACCCAGTACTTC.

The chain uses TRBV9 and TRBJ2-7; D call uncertain. This CDR3 comprises 15 residues. V was trimmed by 0 bases and J by 2 bases, leaving 12 bases between them. The germline V gene has CDR1 SGDLS and CDR2 YYNGEE. The DNA of the CDR3 is TGTGCCAGCAGCGTAGTACTCCTCCCCCCCTACGAGCAGTACTTC. The encoded protein is CASSVVLLPPYEQYF.

J is TRBJ2-3 and V is TRBV3-1 (or the pseudogene TRBV3-2); 13 bases map to TRBD2. CDR1 and CDR2 from the germline V gene are LGHDT and YNNKEL (reference sequence). Trimming took 4 bases from V and 7 from J; bases not matched to a gene: 8. The CDR3 contains 16 residues. CDR3 nucleotide sequence: TGTGCCAGCAGCCCAAGGACTAGCGGGAGATCAAATACGCAGTATTTT. Protein product: CASSPRTSGRSNTQYF.

V gene TRBV7-2 combines with J gene TRBJ1-3; no clear D gene. The germline V gene encodes CDR1 SGHTA and CDR2 FQGNSA. V was pared by 5 bases and J by 0 bases, with 11 bases between. The CDR3 is 15 amino acids. CDR3 sequence reads: CASSQTGRSGNTIYF. CDR3 nucleotides: TGTGCCAGCAGCCAAACGGGTCGCTCTGGAAACACCATATATTTT.

The gene calls are TRBV3-1 (or the pseudogene TRBV3-2) and TRBJ2-1, with D possibly matching TRBD2 (6 bases). This CDR3 is 16 amino acids long. Looked up from germline, CDR1 is LGHDT and CDR2 is YNNKEL (reference sequence). V was clipped by 1 base and J by 8 bases, with 18 bases between them. The DNA of the CDR3 is TGTGCCAGCAGCCAAGGCTTGACGGGAGATGGAGATGAGCAGTTCTTC. It specifies CASSQGLTGDGDEQFF.

The chain is built from TRBV6-9 and TRBJ1-4; D gene ambiguous. Germline V gene lookup returns CDR1 MNHGY and CDR2 SVAAGI. The ends were cut back, 3 bases at V and 0 bases at J, with 14 bases in the middle. The CDR3 loop spans 17 amino acids. CDR3 nucleotides: TGTGCCAGCAGTTACCTGGGCCCATATGCAACTAATGAAAAACTGTTTTTT. Protein sequence: CASSYLGPYATNEKLFF.

V is TRBV4-2 and J is TRBJ2-3; D may be TRBD1 (5 bases). Looked up from germline, CDR1 is LGHNA and CDR2 is YNFKEQ. This CDR3 comprises 15 residues. V lost 0 bases and J 5 bases, leaving 12 bases between the germline ends. The CDR3 DNA sequence: TGTGCCAGCAGCCAAGATTCCAGGGCTGGAGATACGCAGTATTTT. It codes for CASSQDSRAGDTQYF.

The rearrangement joins TRBV6-5 to TRBJ1-5; no clear D gene. The V end was cut by 11 bases, the J end by 2 bases, with 10 bases between. This CDR3 comprises 12 residues. From germline, CDR1 is MNHEY and CDR2 SVGAGI. The CDR3 DNA sequence: TGTGCCCCACCGGGTCGCAATCAGCCCCAGCATTTT. Its translation: CAPPGRNQPQHF.

V gene TRBV5-1 combines with J gene TRBJ1-2, with 10 bases aligning to TRBD1. Germline CDR1 SGHRS, CDR2 YFSETQ. The CDR3 has 15 amino acids. J lost 3 bases, V lost 0 bases, and 2 bases had no gene match. As DNA, the CDR3 is TGCGCCAGCAGCTTGGGACAGGGGGCCTACTATGGCTACACCTTC. Translated: CASSLGQGAYYGYTF. Based on the CDR3 plus reference TRBV5-1 and TRBJ1-2, the full variable domain is KAGVTQTPRYLIKTRGQQVTLSCSPISGHRSVSWYQQTPGQGLQFLFEYFSETQRNKGNFPGRFSGRQFSNSRSEMNVSTLELGDSALYLCASSLGQGAYYGYTFGSGTRLTVV.

J is TRBJ1-2 and V is TRBV14; weak D call: TRBD1 (5 bases). Trimming pared 4 bases from V and 4 bases from J, leaving 10 bases between. The CDR3 extends over 13 amino acids. Germline CDR1 SGHDN, CDR2 FVKESK. CDR3 DNA: TGTGCCAGCAGCCTGCGGGACCGCTATGGCTACACCTTC. As protein: CASSLRDRYGYTF.

The rearrangement uses TRBV4-2 and TRBJ2-3; 13 bases are shared with TRBD2. This CDR3 is built from 18 residues. The trim removed 1 base at V and 0 bases at J, leaving 4 bases unmatched. From germline, CDR1 is LGHNA and CDR2 YNFKEQ. CDR3 nucleotide sequence: TGTGCCAGCAGCCAAGTACTAGCGGGAGGGACTAGCACAGATACGCAGTATTTT. Translated, it gives CASSQVLAGGTSTDTQYF.

V usage is TRBV10-3 and J usage is TRBJ2-1, with D perhaps TRBD2 (5 bases). Germline CDR1 reads ENHRY; CDR2 reads SYGVKD. Trimming removed 6 bases from V and 9 bases from J, with 9 bases in between. The CDR3 sequence is 11 residues long. The CDR3 spells CAIRGRGEQFF. Written as DNA, the CDR3 is TGTGCCATCAGAGGGAGAGGTGAGCAGTTCTTC.

The chain has TRBV11-1 and TRBJ2-2; 11 bases agree with TRBD2. Germline assignment: CDR1 SGHAT and CDR2 FQDESV (reference sequence). The J segment lost 4 bases and the V segment lost 3 bases, leaving 1 base of the junction unmatched. The CDR3 has 15 amino acids. CDR3 region: CASSFSGRATGELFF. CDR3 in DNA: TGTGCCAGCAGCTTTAGCGGGAGGGCCACCGGGGAGCTGTTTTTT. The complete variable domain, with remaining parts taken from reference TRBV11-1 and TRBJ2-2, reads EAEVAQSPRYKITEKSQAVAFWCDPISGHATLYWYRQILGQGPELLVQFQDESVVDDSQLPKDRFSAERLKGVDSTLKIQPAELGDSAMYLCASSFSGRATGELFFGEGSRLTVL.

The chain couples TRBV18 to TRBJ2-3; D is ambiguous. The CDR3 loop spans 15 amino acids. Germline V gene sequence: CDR1 KGHSH, CDR2 LQKENI. Trimming removed 3 bases from V and 0 bases from J, with 10 bases in between. Here the CDR3 reads CASSPRASSTDTQYF. The CDR3, as DNA: TGTGCCAGCTCACCGCGCGCCTCTAGCACAGATACGCAGTATTTT. The full variable domain, with the rest looked up from reference TRBV18 and TRBJ2-3, is NAGVMQNPRHLVRRRGQEARLRCSPMKGHSHVYWYRQLPEEGLKFMVYLQKENIIDESGMPKERFSAEFPKEGPSILRIQQVVRGDSAAYFCASSPRASSTDTQYFGPGTRLTVL.

The chain recombines TRBV10-3 with TRBJ2-1; TRBD2 is a possible D gene (6 bases). The CDR3 is 13 amino acids. The V end lost 8 bases, the J end lost 4 bases, and 12 bases lay between the germline ends. In germline, CDR1 is ENHRY, CDR2 SYGVKD. The CDR3 DNA sequence: TGTGCCATCGGGGATAGCGGATACAATGAGCAGTTCTTC. Translating gives CAIGDSGYNEQFF.